Listed here are 22 T cell receptor beta chains from one sample, sequenced in a study of control samples from healthy donors and cancer patients. The method was immunoSEQ multiplex PCR; TCRdb's version includes in-frame clones alone and lacks a portion of them. The table has 79,000 or so clones, around 90% seen once. Sequenced material: PBMCs. These receptors originate from a woman between 50 and 59 years old with colorectal cancer.

V is TRBV6-4 and J is TRBJ2-1; the match to TRBD2 covers 12 bases. CDR1 is MRHNA and CDR2 is SNTAGT in the germline V gene. The V gene end was trimmed by 6 bases and the J gene end by 9 bases; junction bases not matched to a gene: 12. The CDR3 runs to 16 residues. In DNA form, the CDR3 reads TGTGCCAGCAGCCCGCTCCCTAGCGGGGGGGCGAGTGAGCAGTTCTTC. Translating it yields CASSPLPSGGASEQFF.

The chain is built from TRBV30 and TRBJ2-5, with 9 bases identical to TRBD1. The CDR3 sequence is 14 residues long. Trimming at V came to 3 bases and at J to 2 bases, leaving 4 bases not matched to a gene. Per the germline V gene, CDR1 is GTSNPN and CDR2 is SVGIG (reference sequence). The CDR3, as DNA: TGTGCCTGGAGCCCGGGGACAGGGCAAGAGACCCAGTACTTC. Encoded protein: CAWSPGTGQETQYF.

The CDR3 nucleotides are TGTGCCACCAGCAGAGATAGGCAGCCAGCAGATACGCAGTATTTT. It is translated as CATSRDRQPADTQYF. The chain is built from TRBV15 and TRBJ2-3; D gene ambiguous. Trimming took off 0 bases at V and 4 bases at J, with 11 bases between the two ends. The CDR3 loop spans 15 amino acids. Germline V gene sequence: CDR1 LNHNV, CDR2 YYDKDF (reference sequence).

In this sample, this clone turned up once. The J gene is TRBJ1-3, the V gene TRBV7-2, with a possible D match to TRBD1 (5 bases). The germline CDR1 and CDR2 sequences are SGHTA and FQGNSA. Trimming shortened V by 5 bases and J by 0 bases, and 8 bases separated the two germline ends. The CDR3 consists of 14 residues. CDR3 in amino acids: CASSRDGSGNTIYF. CDR3 DNA sequence: TGTGCCAGCAGCCGGGACGGCTCTGGAAACACCATATATTTT.

V gene TRBV5-1 combines with J gene TRBJ1-2, with unresolved D. CDR3 length equals 15 residues. V gave up 4 bases and J gave up 3 bases, with 16 bases separating them. Germline lookup yields CDR1 SGHRS and CDR2 YFSETQ. CDR3 region: CASSPGSKVDYGYTF. Written as DNA, the CDR3 is TGCGCCAGCAGCCCCGGGAGTAAGGTGGACTATGGCTACACCTTC.

The J gene is TRBJ2-1, the V gene TRBV11-3; D could derive from TRBD1 or TRBD2 (5 bases each). Deletions cut 5 bases from V and 3 bases from J, with 17 bases between. CDR3 length: 16 residues. CDR1 is SGHNT, CDR2 YENEEA, per germline. This chain's CDR3 is CASSPRDGALYNEQFF. The CDR3 DNA reads as TGTGCCAGCAGCCCCCGGGATGGGGCCCTCTACAATGAGCAGTTCTTC.

The chain couples TRBV24-1 to TRBJ1-2; possible D gene TRBD1, 6 bases. CDR1 is KGHDR, CDR2 SFDVKD, per germline. The CDR3 has 11 residues. V dropped 6 bases and J dropped 5 bases, with 6 bases sitting between them. CDR3 DNA: TGTGCCACCAGTACAGGGTATGGCTACACCTTC. As protein: CATSTGYGYTF.

This CDR3 is CTSSQGEIAGHEQYV. The CDR3 nucleotides read TGCACCAGCAGCCAAGGGGAAATAGCGGGGCACGAGCAGTACGTC. The chain links TRBV1 to TRBJ2-7; whether TRBD2, the table's D call, matches the DNA was not checked. TRBV1 represents a pseudogene. The CDR3 sequence is 15 residues long.

This chain joins TRBV19 and TRBJ1-1; TRBD1 might be the D (5 bases). Per germline, CDR1 LNHDA and CDR2 SQIVND (reference sequence). With 5 bases removed from V and 1 base from J, the gap between germline ends came to 17 bases. CDR3 length: 16 amino acids. The CDR3 protein is CASSVAGTAKNTEAFF. As DNA, the CDR3 is TGTGCCAGTAGTGTGGCCGGGACTGCTAAGAACACTGAAGCTTTCTTT.

The chain links TRBV4-3 to TRBJ1-6; tentative D call: TRBD1 (5 bases). Germline-derived CDR1 and CDR2 are LGHNA and YSLEER. V gave up 0 bases and J gave up 9 bases, with 15 bases separating them. The CDR3 loop spans 16 amino acids. In DNA form, the CDR3 reads TGCGCCAGCAGCCAAGAGAAGGGGAGAGGAAGTTCACCCCTCCACTTT. Protein sequence: CASSQEKGRGSSPLHF.

This clone was observed a few times. CDR3 sequence (DNA): TGTGCCAGCAGTTTATCGTCAGGATACTATGGCTACACCTTC. Amino acids: CASSLSSGYYGYTF. The chain employs TRBV28 and TRBJ1-2; no clear D gene. The V gene's germline CDR1 is MDHEN and CDR2 SYDVKM. CDR3 size: 14 residues. The V end was cut by 1 base, the J end by 3 bases, with 9 bases between.

The rearrangement uses TRBV27 and TRBJ1-6; D is unresolved. V dropped 4 bases and J dropped 0 bases, with 4 bases sitting between them. The germline V gene encodes CDR1 MNHEY and CDR2 SMNVEV (reference sequence). The CDR3 is made up of 14 amino acids. CDR3 nucleotide sequence: TGTGCCAGCAGTTATCGCTCCTATAATTCACCCCTCCACTTT. It yields the protein CASSYRSYNSPLHF.

V gene TRBV5-6 combines with J gene TRBJ1-2; 8 bases fit TRBD1. Germline CDR1 reads SGHDT; CDR2 reads YYEEEE. The CDR3 loop spans 12 amino acids. The V gene end was trimmed by 2 bases and the J gene end by 10 bases; junction bases not matched to a gene: 4. CDR3 in amino acids: CASSFGTGAYTF. The CDR3 coding sequence is TGTGCCAGCAGCTTCGGGACAGGAGCCTACACCTTC. Full variable domain (outside the CDR3, taken from reference TRBV5-6 and TRBJ1-2): DAGVTQSPTHLIKTRGQQVTLRCSPKSGHDTVSWYQQALGQGPQFIFQYYEEEERQRGNFPDRFSGHQFPNYSSELNVNALLLGDSALYLCASSFGTGAYTFGSGTRLTVV.

The J gene is TRBJ1-1, the V gene TRBV27, with D possibly being TRBD1 (6 bases). V shed 0 bases and J shed 3 bases, with 8 bases lying between them. This CDR3 has 14 residues. Germline V gives CDR1 MNHEY, CDR2 SMNVEV (reference sequence). For the CDR3, the DNA is TGTGCCAGCAGTTTATCCACAGGGTACACTGAAGCTTTCTTT. It encodes CASSLSTGYTEAFF.

The chain employs TRBV14 and TRBJ1-3; 7 nucleotides align to TRBD1. CDR3 size: 16 residues. Germline CDR1 SGHDN, CDR2 FVKESK. V shed 4 bases, J shed 0 bases, and the junction held 6 bases outside the gene matches. CDR3 DNA: TGTGCCAGCAGCCCAGGGGGAGCGAGCTCTGGAAACACCATATATTTT. It translates to CASSPGGASSGNTIYF. The full variable domain, its missing parts supplied by reference TRBV14 and TRBJ1-3, is EAGVTQFPSHSVIEKGQTVTLRCDPISGHDNLYWYRRVMGKEIKFLLHFVKESKQDESGMPNNRFLAERTGGTYSTLKVQPAELEDSGVYFCASSPGGASSGNTIYFGEGSWLTVV.

The chain recombines TRBV9 with TRBJ1-1; D uncertain. This CDR3 is built from 12 residues. The V and J ends lost 3 bases and 3 bases respectively, with 6 bases between them. CDR1 and CDR2 (germline): SGDLS, YYNGEE. CDR3 DNA sequence: TGTGCCAGCAGCGGGGCTCACACTGAAGCTTTCTTT. Protein: CASSGAHTEAFF.

The rearrangement joins TRBV5-3 to TRBJ2-1, with 7 bases lining up with TRBD2. TRBV5-3 is marked as an open reading frame, function uncertain. With V trimmed by 10 bases and J by 5 bases, 12 bases remained unmatched. CDR3 size: 14 residues. The CDR3 coding sequence is TGTGCCGGTCTAGAAAGGGAGGGGAACAATGAGCAGTTCTTC. Translating gives CAGLEREGNNEQFF.

The chain is built from TRBV28 and TRBJ1-3; a possible D gene is TRBD1 (5 bases). Per the germline V gene, CDR1 is MDHEN and CDR2 is SYDVKM. The germline V and J ends were trimmed by 2 bases and 0 bases, with 8 bases remaining between them. The CDR3 spans 15 residues. CDR3 coding DNA: TGTGCCAGCAGTTTACAGGGCATCTCTGGAAACACCATATATTTT. Protein: CASSLQGISGNTIYF.

The chain joins TRBV19 to TRBJ2-7; the D gene could be TRBD1 or TRBD2 (5 bases each). CDR3 length: 14 amino acids. CDR1 is LNHDA and CDR2 is SQIVND in the germline V gene (reference sequence). V was pared by 1 base and J by 10 bases, with 17 bases between. CDR3 bases: TGTGCCAGTAGTATAGTCCGGGACGGTCGAGGACAGTACGTC. Its translation: CASSIVRDGRGQYV.

V is TRBV10-3 and J is TRBJ1-3; the D gene is possibly TRBD1 (5 bases). Trimming left V 2 bases short and J 4 bases short, with 12 bases between. CDR1 is ENHRY, CDR2 SYGVKD, per germline. The CDR3 runs 15 residues. CDR3 in amino acids: CAISELPGRGNTIYF. CDR3 sequence (DNA): TGTGCCATCAGTGAGCTCCCGGGACGAGGAAACACCATATATTTT.

The chain employs TRBV3-1 (or the pseudogene TRBV3-2) and TRBJ2-7; 9 positions match TRBD2. Germline CDR1 is LGHDT and CDR2 is YNNKEL (reference sequence). The CDR3 loop spans 16 amino acids. Trimming at V came to 3 bases and at J to 2 bases, leaving 8 bases not matched to a gene. The DNA of the CDR3 is TGTGCCAGCAGCCAGAGGAGACTAGCGGTGGCCTACGAGCAGTACGTC. It encodes CASSQRRLAVAYEQYV.

The chain combines TRBV19 with TRBJ2-3, with TRBD2 matching over 16 bases. Germline-derived CDR1 and CDR2 are LNHDA and SQIVND (reference sequence). V lost 7 bases to trimming and J lost 3 bases; unmatched junction nucleotides: 13. The CDR3 spans 19 residues. The CDR3 nucleotides read TGTGCCAGTACCAAATTGGGGACTAGCGGGGGGGTGAAGACAGATACGCAGTATTTT. Translated, it gives CASTKLGTSGGVKTDTQYF.